The next 29 T cell receptor beta chains were all read from a single sample in a study of T cell responses to AZD1222 COVID-19 vaccine. Data came from immunoSEQ multiplex PCR; TCRdb stores just in-frame clones and leaves some out. The table records some 66,000 clones, roughly 87% of them present only once. The sample was peripheral blood, taken on day 0 of AZD1222 vaccination. The receptors were sampled from an adult in good health.

V gene TRBV6-5 combines with J gene TRBJ2-2; 7 bases are shared with TRBD2. Per germline, CDR1 MNHEY and CDR2 SVGAGI. V gave up 7 bases and J gave up 5 bases; unmatched junction bases: 7. This CDR3 has 14 residues. Here the CDR3 reads CASIRAGGTGELFF. The CDR3 DNA reads TGTGCCAGCATCCGTGCCGGGGGGACCGGGGAGCTGTTTTTT.

The chain has TRBV5-1 and TRBJ2-7, with TRBD1 matching over 7 bases. The germline CDR1 and CDR2 sequences are SGHRS and YFSETQ. This CDR3 comprises 15 residues. With 4 bases clipped from V and 0 bases from J, the junction kept 7 bases outside the gene matches. CDR3 amino acids: CASSTNRGSSYEQYF. The CDR3 DNA reads as TGCGCCAGCAGCACCAACAGGGGATCCTCCTACGAGCAGTACTTC.

This clone occurred a few times. The rearrangement links TRBV5-1 to TRBJ1-4, with a weak D call TRBD1 (6 bases). The CDR3 runs to 15 residues. The germline V and J ends were trimmed by 4 bases and 5 bases, with 15 bases remaining between them. Looked up from germline, CDR1 is SGHRS and CDR2 is YFSETQ. CDR3 residues: CASSPQQGSNEKLFF. CDR3 nucleotides: TGCGCCAGCAGCCCTCAACAGGGTTCCAATGAAAAACTGTTTTTT.

The chain uses TRBV7-3 and TRBJ2-6; a weak D match, TRBD1 (6 bases). The CDR3 totals 14 residues. V was shortened by 5 bases and J by 11 bases, with 16 bases between the two germline ends. Germline lookup yields CDR1 SGHTA and CDR2 FQGTGA. The CDR3 reads CASSPRQVPYVLTF. The CDR3 region has the DNA TGTGCCAGCAGCCCCCGACAGGTGCCATACGTCCTGACTTTC.

The rearrangement uses TRBV5-5 and TRBJ2-7, with D uncertain. Germline CDR1 SGHKS, CDR2 YYEKEE (reference sequence). The CDR3 sequence is 11 residues long. The V and J ends lost 0 bases and 7 bases respectively, with 5 bases between them. CDR3 nucleotides: TGTGCCAGCAGCTTGGATACTGAGCAGTACTTC. Its protein product is CASSLDTEQYF.

The chain joins TRBV29-1 to TRBJ1-5, with 7 positions matching TRBD1. With 4 bases clipped from V and 6 bases from J, the junction kept 9 bases outside the gene matches. This CDR3 spans 14 amino acids. Germline CDR1 and CDR2: SQVTM and ANQGSEA. The CDR3, as DNA: TGCAGCGTTGTGGAGGGGGCCAGAGGTCAGCCCCAGCATTTT. Translating gives CSVVEGARGQPQHF. Drawing the rest from reference TRBV29-1 and TRBJ1-5, the complete variable domain is SAVISQKPSRDICQRGTSLTIQCQVDSQVTMMFWYRQQPGQSLTLIATANQGSEATYESGFVIDKFPISRPNLTFSTLTVSNMSPEDSSIYLCSVVEGARGQPQHFGDGTRLSIL.

The genes are TRBV3-1 (or the pseudogene TRBV3-2) and TRBJ2-3, with D maybe TRBD1 (5 bases). The CDR3 totals 16 residues. Germline loops: CDR1 LGHDT, CDR2 YNNKEL (reference sequence). The germline V and J ends were trimmed by 0 bases and 6 bases, with 16 bases remaining between them. The CDR3 sequence is CASSQDIGRVGDTQYF. CDR3 sequence (DNA): TGTGCCAGCAGCCAAGATATCGGCAGGGTGGGGGATACGCAGTATTTT.

The CDR3 DNA sequence: TGTGCCAGCAGCTTCCAGGGGGACTACGAGCAGTACTTC. Translating gives CASSFQGDYEQYF. The rearrangement joins TRBV12-3 or TRBV12-4 to TRBJ2-7; 7 nucleotides match TRBD1. The junction had 5 bases not matched to a gene; V was cut back by 6 bases and J by 3 bases. The CDR3 is made up of 13 amino acids.

The rearrangement links TRBV5-8 to TRBJ2-5, with unresolved D. CDR1 and CDR2 (germline): SGHTS, YDEGEE. The V end was cut by 0 bases, the J end by 6 bases, with 15 bases between. This CDR3 is built from 15 residues. CDR3 DNA: TGTGCCAGCAGCTTGGGTTCTTCTAGTCGGAAGACCCAGTACTTC. It specifies CASSLGSSSRKTQYF.

The J gene is TRBJ1-1, the V gene TRBV7-9; 11 bases are shared with TRBD1. V lost 3 bases and J lost 0; bases outside the gene matches: 6. The CDR3 spans 17 residues. Per germline, CDR1 SEHNR and CDR2 FQNEAQ (reference sequence). The CDR3 protein is CASSFAGQGGMNTEAFF. The CDR3 DNA follows: TGTGCCAGCAGCTTCGCGGGACAGGGGGGCATGAACACTGAAGCTTTCTTT.

This rearrangement joins TRBV28 to TRBJ2-7; weak D call: TRBD1 (6 bases). The CDR3 length is 14 residues. In germline, CDR1 is MDHEN, CDR2 SYDVKM. The V and J ends lost 4 bases and 5 bases respectively, with 15 bases between them. The CDR3 protein is CASSYHRATNEQYF. CDR3 DNA sequence: TGTGCCAGCAGTTATCACAGGGCCACGAACGAGCAGTACTTC.

The V gene is TRBV6-5, the J gene TRBJ1-1; the match to TRBD1 covers 7 bases. The CDR3 spans 13 residues. Germline V gives CDR1 MNHEY, CDR2 SVGAGI. With V trimmed by 6 bases and J by 7 bases, 8 bases remained unmatched. The CDR3 nucleotides are TGTGCCAGCAGGACAGGGACTGTCGGTGAAGCTTTCTTT. It codes for CASRTGTVGEAFF.

This chain links TRBV5-6 with TRBJ2-2; 10 bases line up with TRBD1. V gave up 9 bases and J gave up 6 bases; unmatched junction bases: 8. Germline V gene lookup returns CDR1 SGHDT and CDR2 YYEEEE. There are 14 residues in the CDR3. The chain's CDR3 is CATRDRGLPGELFF. The CDR3 DNA reads as TGTGCCACCAGAGACAGGGGGCTGCCCGGGGAGCTGTTTTTT.

The chain carries TRBV29-1 and TRBJ1-1; the D is unclear. V gave up 5 bases and J gave up 5 bases, with 15 bases separating them. This CDR3 contains 13 residues. Germline V gives CDR1 SQVTM, CDR2 ANQGSEA. The CDR3 reads CSVYLPSETEAFF. CDR3 coding DNA: TGCAGCGTTTACCTTCCGAGCGAGACTGAAGCTTTCTTT.

This clone was seen just once. The gene calls are TRBV6-1 and TRBJ2-7; TRBD2 might be the D (6 bases). CDR1 is MNHNS and CDR2 is SASEGT in the germline V gene. Between the trimmed V and J ends, which lost 3 bases and 2 bases, there was a span of 14 bases. The CDR3 has 15 residues. The CDR3 reads CASSEIGTFTYEQYF. The CDR3 DNA reads TGTGCCAGCAGTGAGATCGGGACTTTCACCTACGAGCAGTACTTC.

The chain is built from TRBV7-9 and TRBJ2-5; perhaps D is TRBD1 or TRBD2 (5 bases each). The germline V gene encodes CDR1 SEHNR and CDR2 FQNEAQ (reference sequence). V gave up 2 bases and J gave up 1 base, with 8 bases separating them. The CDR3 contains 14 residues. As DNA, the CDR3 is TGTGCCAGCAGCTTACGGGGCACCCAAGAGACCCAGTACTTC. Its translation: CASSLRGTQETQYF.

The J gene is TRBJ1-2, the V gene TRBV19; 7 bases agree with TRBD1. V lost 5 bases and J lost 0; bases outside the gene matches: 9. The CDR3 runs to 16 residues. The V gene's germline CDR1 is LNHDA and CDR2 SQIVND (reference sequence). CDR3 nucleotides: TGTGCCAGTAGTCTCCTACCGGGACAGTCTAACTATGGCTACACCTTC. It encodes CASSLLPGQSNYGYTF.

This chain links TRBV28 with TRBJ1-5; no definite D call. Trimming removed 7 bases from V and 7 bases from J, with 11 bases in between. Germline loops: CDR1 MDHEN, CDR2 SYDVKM. This CDR3 comprises 12 residues. CDR3: CASMDYGQPQHF. The CDR3 region has the DNA TGTGCCAGCATGGATTACGGGCAGCCCCAGCATTTT.

V gene TRBV20-1 combines with J gene TRBJ2-7, with D unresolved. V lost 6 bases and J 4 bases, leaving 10 bases between the germline ends. The CDR3 runs to 11 residues. CDR1 DFQATT and CDR2 SNEGSKA come from the germline V gene (reference sequence). CDR3 coding DNA: TGCAGTGCCCTTAATGAATACGAGCAGTACTTC. The encoded protein is CSALNEYEQYF.

The rearrangement joins TRBV6-1 to TRBJ1-2, with D perhaps matching TRBD1 (5 bases). The CDR3 runs to 14 residues. Germline V gene sequence: CDR1 MNHNS, CDR2 SASEGT. The V and J ends lost 3 bases and 8 bases respectively, with 16 bases between them. This CDR3 is CASSENRGLGGYTF. CDR3 coding DNA: TGTGCCAGCAGTGAGAATCGGGGGTTGGGCGGCTACACCTTC.

This clone was recorded once. The V call is TRBV15, the J call TRBJ1-2; D is possibly TRBD1 (6 bases). The germline V gene has CDR1 LNHNV and CDR2 YYDKDF (reference sequence). CDR3 length: 14 residues. V lost 0 bases to trimming and J lost 6 bases, with 11 bases between them. The CDR3 here is CATSRDRAGDGYTF. The CDR3 DNA reads TGTGCCACCAGCAGAGATAGGGCAGGGGATGGCTACACCTTC.

The rearrangement links TRBV6-1 to TRBJ1-4, with 8 nucleotides matching TRBD1. The germline gives CDR1 MNHNS, CDR2 SASEGT. CDR3 length: 17 residues. The junction had 11 bases not matched to a gene; V was cut back by 0 bases and J by 8 bases. The CDR3 sequence is CASSEAPPTGVGEKLFF. The CDR3 coding sequence is TGTGCCAGCAGTGAAGCCCCTCCGACAGGGGTGGGGGAAAAACTGTTTTTT.

The chain carries TRBV5-1 and TRBJ1-1, with no clear D. The CDR3 has 14 amino acids. Trimming stripped 4 bases from V and 1 base from J, with 11 bases between. The germline V gene encodes CDR1 SGHRS and CDR2 YFSETQ. CDR3 in amino acids: CASSPEGGNTEAFF. For the CDR3, the DNA is TGCGCCAGCAGCCCCGAGGGCGGGAACACTGAAGCTTTCTTT.

The V and J genes are TRBV11-3 and TRBJ1-1; D ambiguous. CDR3 length: 17 residues. Germline V gene sequence: CDR1 SGHNT, CDR2 YENEEA. V dropped 1 base and J dropped 5 bases, with 20 bases sitting between them. CDR3 protein: CASSLVGSGYVGTEAFF. The CDR3 bases are TGTGCCAGCAGCTTAGTGGGGTCAGGTTACGTGGGGACTGAAGCTTTCTTT.

This chain uses TRBV6-1 with TRBJ2-7; TRBD2 agrees at 9 bases. The CDR3 contains 15 residues. The junction had 4 bases not matched to a gene; V was cut back by 1 base and J by 3 bases. Germline-derived CDR1 and CDR2 are MNHNS and SASEGT. The CDR3 bases are TGTGCCAGCAGTGAAGGGCTAGCGGGATACTACGAGCAGTACTTC. Its protein product is CASSEGLAGYYEQYF.

The chain carries TRBV5-6 and TRBJ2-3; no reliable D call. Trimming removed 4 bases from V and 5 bases from J, with 8 bases in between. Germline CDR1 is SGHDT and CDR2 is YYEEEE. CDR3 length: 12 residues. Here the CDR3 reads CASSQTEDTQYF. Here the CDR3 DNA reads TGTGCCAGCAGCCAAACAGAAGATACGCAGTATTTT.

V usage is TRBV9 and J usage is TRBJ2-7; 8 bases agree with TRBD2. Germline trimming cut 4 bases from V and 2 bases from J; bases unmatched to any gene: 5. Per germline, CDR1 SGDLS and CDR2 YYNGEE. The CDR3 sequence is 14 residues long. This chain's CDR3 is CASSPVAGPYEQYF. The CDR3 region has the DNA TGTGCCAGCAGCCCCGTAGCGGGACCCTACGAGCAGTACTTC.

The chain links TRBV7-3 to TRBJ1-1; a possible D gene is TRBD1 (6 bases). The CDR3 contains 14 residues. V lost 2 bases to trimming and J lost 1 base, with 8 bases between them. Per the germline V gene, CDR1 is SGHTA and CDR2 is FQGTGA. The CDR3 region is CASSLGGANTEAFF. The CDR3 DNA follows: TGTGCCAGCAGCTTAGGGGGCGCGAACACTGAAGCTTTCTTT.

A single count supports this clone. The gene calls are TRBV5-4 and TRBJ2-3; D is ambiguous. V was shortened by 4 bases and J by 1 base, with 10 bases between the two germline ends. Per germline, CDR1 SGHNT and CDR2 YYREEE (reference sequence). The CDR3 totals 14 residues. CDR3 nucleotides: TGTGCCAGCAGCCAACCGACGGGCACAGATACGCAGTATTTT. This translates into CASSQPTGTDTQYF.